One sample yielded the 31 T cell receptor beta chains listed below, sequenced in a study of T cells in Graves' hyperthyroidism and ophthalmopathy (dated 2019 in TCRdb). Libraries were built with multiplex PCR. The reads were generated on an Illumina HiSeq 2000. TCR beta CDR3 regions were amplified from RNA transcripts. The first round of RT-PCR for the TCR CDR3 was performed with the HTBI primer set and the Qiagen OneStep RT-PCR kit. The raw public reads went through TCRdb reprocessing: fastp at Q25, MiXCR clone calling, in-frame beta chains kept. Each CDR3 protein gets just one entry, which takes the most common genes and DNA from the rows behind it. Across this sample there are about 840,000 distinct CDR3 sequences, with 38% seen only once. Approximately 8.7% of the sample comes from the top ten. Sample: blood. The receptor source for this set is a man younger than 35 with Graves' hyperthyroidism.

This chain connects TRBV6-4 to TRBJ1-2, with D possibly TRBD1 on 5 matching bases. This CDR3 is built from 14 residues. V was pared by 2 bases and J by 8 bases, with 15 bases between. Germline CDR1 is MRHNA and CDR2 is SNTAGT. CDR3 nucleotide sequence: TGTGCCAGCAGTGACCGAGGGGCGCAGGGCGGCTACACCTTC. As protein: CASSDRGAQGGYTF.

To note about this clonotype: One end of the junction fails to match germline, which may point to a read error. V is TRBV7-9 and J is TRBJ1-1; the D is unclear. The CDR3 runs to 15 residues. Germline V gives CDR1 SEHNR, CDR2 FQNEAQ (reference sequence). DNA of the CDR3: TGTGCCAGCAGCTTAGTGGGGAGGCGCGACACTGAATCTTTCTTT. It yields the protein CASSLVGRRDTESFF.

The V gene is TRBV10-3, the J gene TRBJ1-1, with 10 bases aligning to TRBD1. Trimming cost V 10 bases and J 7 bases; bases outside gene matches: 6. Per the germline V gene, CDR1 is ENHRY and CDR2 is SYGVKD. The CDR3 totals 12 residues. The chain's CDR3 is CATGTGESEAFF. CDR3 sequence (DNA): TGTGCCACCGGGACAGGGGAGAGTGAAGCTTTCTTT.

This chain links TRBV19 with TRBJ2-5; 10 positions agree with TRBD1. The germline gives CDR1 LNHDA, CDR2 SQIVND (reference sequence). Trimming took 5 bases from V and 9 from J; bases not matched to a gene: 12. This CDR3 contains 15 residues. The chain's CDR3 is CASSPPGQGTQPQYF. CDR3 DNA sequence: TGTGCCAGTAGTCCACCGGGACAGGGGACTCAGCCCCAGTACTTC.

This clonotype was detected many times. The rearrangement uses TRBV5-4 and TRBJ1-6; D is perhaps TRBD1 (5 bases). Trimming took off 9 bases at V and 9 bases at J, with 22 bases between the two ends. CDR3 length: 15 amino acids. In germline, CDR1 is SGHNT, CDR2 YYREEE (reference sequence). DNA for the CDR3: TGTGCCACCAAACCAACAACAAATGGGGGTTCACCCCTCCACTTT. This translates into CATKPTTNGGSPLHF.

This chain links TRBV19 with TRBJ1-1; no reliable D call. The germline V gene encodes CDR1 LNHDA and CDR2 SQIVND (reference sequence). V lost 1 base to trimming and J lost 2 bases, with 5 bases between them. This CDR3 region has 13 residues. DNA for the CDR3: TGTGCCAGTAGTATAGCCTACAACACTGAAGCTTTCTTT. This codes for CASSIAYNTEAFF.

This clonotype was found a few times. The genes are TRBV28 and TRBJ2-6, with D hard to call. V dropped 7 bases and J dropped 5 bases, with 6 bases sitting between them. Germline V gene sequence: CDR1 MDHEN, CDR2 SYDVKM. The CDR3 loop spans 12 amino acids. CDR3 protein: CASNDRANVLTF. As DNA, the CDR3 is TGTGCCAGCAACGACAGGGCCAACGTCCTGACTTTC. Full variable domain (missing parts from reference TRBV28 and TRBJ2-6): DVKVTQSSRYLVKRTGEKVFLECVQDMDHENMFWYRQDPGLGLRLIYFSYDVKMKEKGDIPEGYSVSREKKERFSLILESASTNQTSMYLCASNDRANVLTFGAGSRLTVL.

The rearrangement uses TRBV3-1 and TRBJ1-1; the D gene is possibly TRBD1 (6 bases). The germline V gene encodes CDR1 LGHDT and CDR2 YNNKEL (reference sequence). The CDR3 has 13 amino acids. Trimming cost V 0 bases and J 6 bases, with 8 bases left between them. CDR3 in DNA: TGTGCCAGCAGCCAAGACGGGGGCTCTGAAGCTTTCTTT. This encodes CASSQDGGSEAFF.

The chain employs TRBV12-3 or TRBV12-4 and TRBJ2-7; possibly TRBD1 for D (6 bases). Trimming took off 5 bases at V and 2 bases at J, with 16 bases between the two ends. The CDR3 has 15 amino acids. CDR3 nucleotide sequence: TGTGCCAGCAGTGAAACGGGCAGGGGAACCTACGAGCAGTACTTC. Translated: CASSETGRGTYEQYF.

The J gene is TRBJ1-4, the V gene TRBV5-1; D gene ambiguous. This CDR3 is built from 14 residues. The V gene lost 7 bases and the J gene lost 7 bases, with 17 bases spanning the gap. The V gene's germline CDR1 is SGHRS and CDR2 YFSETQ. The CDR3 protein is CASAELGNSEKLFF. CDR3 DNA: TGCGCCAGCGCCGAACTGGGGAACTCTGAAAAACTGTTTTTT.

This chain links TRBV7-9 with TRBJ1-3; possibly TRBD1 for D (6 bases). Germline assignment: CDR1 SEHNR and CDR2 FQNEAQ (reference sequence). This CDR3 region has 12 residues. V was shortened by 4 bases and J by 8 bases, with 9 bases between the two germline ends. CDR3 sequence: CASSWGADTIYF. Written as DNA, the CDR3 is TGTGCCAGCAGCTGGGGGGCCGACACCATATATTTT. The whole variable domain, filled in from reference TRBV7-9 and TRBJ1-3, reads DTGVSQNPRHKITKRGQNVTFRCDPISEHNRLYWYRQTLGQGPEFLTYFQNEAQLEKSRLLSDRFSAERPKGSFSTLEIQRTEQGDSAMYLCASSWGADTIYFGEGSWLTVV.

This clonotype has only one observation. This may be a read error, as it is one base from a much larger clone. CDR3 protein: CAGSLGGEFNYGYTF. The CDR3 DNA is TGTGCCGGCAGCTTAGGGGGAGAGTTTAACTATGGCTACACCTTC. V gene TRBV7-2 combines with J gene TRBJ1-2, with D tentatively TRBD1 (6 bases). The CDR3 runs to 15 residues. The germline V gene encodes CDR1 SGHTA and CDR2 FQGNSA.

The CDR3 bases are TGTGCCAGCAGCCAAGTAGGAGGGCGCTACGAGCAGTACTTC. Protein sequence: CASSQVGGRYEQYF. The chain joins TRBV14 to TRBJ2-7; tentatively, D is TRBD2 (6 bases). The germline V gene encodes CDR1 SGHDN and CDR2 FVKESK. Trimming took 1 base from V and 3 from J, leaving 10 bases between them. There are 14 residues in the CDR3.

Many counts were recorded for this clonotype. The chain joins TRBV25-1 to TRBJ1-1; unclear D gene. With 4 bases removed from V and 0 bases from J, the gap between germline ends came to 3 bases. This CDR3 has 12 amino acids. CDR1 MGHDK and CDR2 SYGVNS come from the germline V gene. The CDR3 DNA follows: TGTGCCAGCAGTGCCATGAACACTGAAGCTTTCTTT. Translating it yields CASSAMNTEAFF.

The rearrangement uses TRBV27 and TRBJ1-2; D unclear. Trimming left V 2 bases short and J 0 bases short, with 10 bases between. The CDR3 extends over 15 amino acids. Germline CDR1 is MNHEY and CDR2 is SMNVEV (reference sequence). CDR3: CASSLDGKANYGYTF. DNA for the CDR3: TGTGCCAGCAGTTTAGACGGCAAAGCTAACTATGGCTACACCTTC.

The chain uses TRBV20-1 and TRBJ1-2; 8 bases fit TRBD1. Germline CDR1 reads DFQATT; CDR2 reads SNEGSKA (reference sequence). V dropped 5 bases and J dropped 8; count of bases not matched to a gene: 4. The CDR3 consists of 11 residues. DNA for the CDR3: TGCAGTGCTCACAGGGGGATAGGCTACACCTTC. The encoded protein is CSAHRGIGYTF.

Details on this clonotype: This may stem from a read error, because a much larger clone lies one nucleotide away. The CDR3 DNA follows: TGTGCCAGCAGCCAAGGGGACTTCAATTCACCCCTCCACTTT. It codes for CASSQGDFNSPLHF. The chain carries TRBV14 and TRBJ1-6; tentative D call: TRBD1 (5 bases). V gave up 1 base and J gave up 7 bases, with 8 bases separating them. The CDR3 contains 14 residues. CDR1 and CDR2 from the germline V gene are SGHDN and FVKESK. Using reference TRBV14 and TRBJ1-6 for the parts outside the CDR3, the full variable domain is EAGVTQFPSHSVIEKGQTVTLRCDPISGHDNLYWYRRVMGKEIKFLLHFVKESKQDESGMPNNRFLAERTGGTYSTLKVQPAELEDSGVYFCASSQGDFNSPLHFGNGTRLTVT.

Note on this clonotype: A read error may explain this, as a much larger clone is one base away. The chain recombines TRBV2 with TRBJ1-1; D remains unclear. The CDR3 is 11 amino acids. Looked up from germline, CDR1 is SNHLY and CDR2 is FYNNEI. In DNA, the CDR3 is TGTGTCAGCAGTTATTCCCTTGAAGCTTTCTTT. Its protein is CVSSYSLEAFF.

To note about this clonotype: One base away lies a much larger clone, so this may be a sequencing read error. The V gene is TRBV10-2, the J gene TRBJ2-5; D is possibly TRBD2 (6 bases). V gave up 6 bases and J gave up 9 bases, with 14 bases separating them. The V gene's germline CDR1 is WSHSY and CDR2 SAAADI. The CDR3 runs to 12 residues. The CDR3 sequence: CASRGLHEAQYF. DNA for the CDR3: TGCGCCAGCAGAGGACTACACGAGGCCCAGTACTTC.

This clonotype was detected ten times or more. The V call is TRBV19, the J call TRBJ1-5; no firm D call. CDR1 LNHDA and CDR2 SQIVND come from the germline V gene (reference sequence). CDR3 length equals 13 residues. V was cut by 1 base and J by 9 bases, with 10 bases left in between. CDR3 DNA: TGTGCCAGTAGTATAGGGTCGCGGCGGCCCCAGCATTTT. It encodes CASSIGSRRPQHF.

In this sample, this clonotype turned up once. This chain joins TRBV20-1 and TRBJ2-1, with D perhaps TRBD2 (6 bases). The V gene's germline CDR1 is DFQATT and CDR2 SNEGSKA (reference sequence). This CDR3 contains 12 residues. The V end lost 7 bases, the J end lost 2 bases, and 9 bases lay between the germline ends. The chain's CDR3 is CSGAGTYNEQFF. The CDR3 coding sequence is TGCAGTGGGGCGGGGACCTACAATGAGCAGTTCTTC.

This clonotype appeared many times. This chain connects TRBV20-1 to TRBJ2-5, with 10 bases that match TRBD2. J was trimmed by 5 bases and V by 5 bases; bases with no gene match: 5. Germline V lookup: CDR1 DFQATT, CDR2 SNEGSKA (reference sequence). The CDR3 has 13 residues. In DNA form, the CDR3 reads TGCAGTGCTCCCAAGACTAGCGGGGAGACCCAGTACTTC. It is translated as CSAPKTSGETQYF.

This clonotype was detected only a few times. Because the CDR3 is missing its conserved closing phenylalanine or tryptophan, this is likely a read error. This rearrangement joins TRBV29-1 to TRBJ1-1, with D perhaps TRBD1 (6 bases). V was trimmed by 4 bases and J by 7 bases, leaving 13 bases between them. This CDR3 is built from 12 residues. Germline assignment: CDR1 SQVTM and CDR2 ANQGSEA. CDR3 protein: CSVVWTASEAFL. In DNA form, the CDR3 reads TGCAGCGTTGTTTGGACAGCCAGTGAAGCTTTCCTT.

This clonotype was counted only a few times. V is TRBV11-2 and J is TRBJ2-2; D is perhaps TRBD2 (7 bases). Trimming cost V 0 bases and J 5 bases, with 10 bases left between them. The germline CDR1 and CDR2 sequences are SGHAT and FQNNGV. The CDR3 has 15 amino acids. CDR3 in amino acids: CASSLEGGGTGELFF. The CDR3 DNA is TGTGCCAGCAGCTTAGAAGGGGGAGGGACCGGGGAGCTGTTTTTT.

This chain joins TRBV9 and TRBJ1-4; TRBD1 aligns across 9 bases. The junction had 6 bases not matched to a gene; V was cut back by 4 bases and J by 5 bases. The CDR3 length is 15 residues. Germline CDR1 reads SGDLS; CDR2 reads YYNGEE. The CDR3 spells CASSPTGTGNEKLFF. DNA of the CDR3: TGTGCCAGCAGCCCCACCGGGACAGGGAATGAAAAACTGTTTTTT. Complete variable domain (other parts from reference TRBV9 and TRBJ1-4): DSGVTQTPKHLITATGQRVTLRCSPRSGDLSVYWYQQSLDQGLQFLIQYYNGEERAKGNILERFSAQQFPDLHSELNLSSLELGDSALYFCASSPTGTGNEKLFFGSGTQLSVL.

The chain links TRBV7-9 to TRBJ2-6; 9 nucleotides align to TRBD1. Germline CDR1 reads SEHNR; CDR2 reads FQNEAQ (reference sequence). Trimming cost V 5 bases and J 3 bases; bases outside gene matches: 8. This CDR3 spans 17 amino acids. The CDR3: CASSSRTGASGANVLTF. The CDR3 bases are TGTGCCAGCAGCAGCAGGACAGGGGCTAGTGGGGCCAACGTCCTGACTTTC.

This clonotype was observed a few times. CDR3 region: CASSSWDTSNTGELFF. The CDR3 nucleotides read TGTGCCAGCAGCAGTTGGGACACTTCGAACACCGGGGAGCTGTTTTTT. The chain has TRBV11-2 and TRBJ2-2; possible D gene TRBD1, 6 bases. The CDR3 covers 16 residues. Germline assignment: CDR1 SGHAT and CDR2 FQNNGV. Trimming left V 5 bases short and J 0 bases short, with 13 bases between.

This clonotype has at least ten counts. This chain links TRBV7-2 with TRBJ2-5; 9 positions match TRBD1. The length of the CDR3 is 14 residues. After removal of 5 bases from V and 7 bases from J, the junction contained 8 bases not matched to a gene. Germline CDR1 SGHTA, CDR2 FQGNSA. CDR3 nucleotide sequence: TGTGCCAGCAGCATATACAGGGGGCGCGGGACCCAGTACTTC. Its protein is CASSIYRGRGTQYF.

V is TRBV7-9 and J is TRBJ1-1; D is unresolved. The V gene lost 4 bases and the J gene lost 0 bases, with 24 bases spanning the gap. This CDR3 contains 19 residues. The germline CDR1 and CDR2 sequences are SEHNR and FQNEAQ (reference sequence). The CDR3 nucleotides are TGTGCCAGCAGCTCCAATACGGCAATGATTGGCAAATTGAACACTGAAGCTTTCTTT. Amino acid sequence: CASSSNTAMIGKLNTEAFF.

Points on this clonotype: The conserved phenylalanine or tryptophan is not found at the CDR3 terminus, so this likely reflects a read error. The DNA is left out, because the CDR3 cannot be placed on it with certainty; the CDR3 is given as TCRdb lists it. This sequence joins TRBV15 and TRBJ1-1. Termini included, the CDR3 measures 9 amino acids. The germline gives CDR1 LNHNV, CDR2 YYDKDF (reference sequence). This chain's CDR3 is CATSRDRVG.

This chain joins TRBV9 and TRBJ1-6; 7 bases agree with TRBD1. V shed 0 bases and J 9 bases; nucleotides not matched to a gene: 3. Germline V gene data show CDR1 as SGDLS and CDR2 as YYNGEE. The CDR3 extends over 14 amino acids. The CDR3 reads CASSVVQGTSPLHF. The CDR3 region has the DNA TGTGCCAGCAGCGTAGTACAGGGGACTTCACCCCTCCACTTT.